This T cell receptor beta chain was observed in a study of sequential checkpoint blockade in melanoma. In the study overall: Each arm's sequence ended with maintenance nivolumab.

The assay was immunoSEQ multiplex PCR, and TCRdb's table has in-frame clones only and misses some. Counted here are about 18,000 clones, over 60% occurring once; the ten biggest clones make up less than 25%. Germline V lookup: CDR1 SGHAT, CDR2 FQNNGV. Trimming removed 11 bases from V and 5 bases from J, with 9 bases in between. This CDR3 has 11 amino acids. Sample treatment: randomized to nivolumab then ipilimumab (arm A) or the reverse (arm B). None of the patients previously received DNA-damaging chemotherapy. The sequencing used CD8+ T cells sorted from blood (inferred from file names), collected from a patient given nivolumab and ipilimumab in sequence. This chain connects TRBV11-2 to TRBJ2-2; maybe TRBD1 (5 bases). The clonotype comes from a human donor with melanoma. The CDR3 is CAVQGTGELFF. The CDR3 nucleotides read TGTGCCGTCCAGGGAACCGGGGAGCTGTTTTTT.